Sequencing of this T cell receptor beta chain was carried out in a study of T cell changes during pregnancy in multiple sclerosis. Sequenced by immunoSEQ multiplex PCR; TCRdb stores in-frame clones only, minus some. The sample lists 100,000 or so clones, about 92% occurring once. From germline, CDR1 is SGHTA and CDR2 FQGNSA. The CDR3 length is 12 residues. J gave up 3 bases and V 4 bases, and 0 bases lay outside the gene matches. In its sample, this clone was seen once. The sequence came from a female donor with multiple sclerosis, enrolled in a pregnancy study. The V gene is TRBV7-2, the J gene TRBJ2-7; 7 bases match TRBD1. The starting material was peripheral blood, obtained after pregnancy. In nucleotides, the CDR3 is TGTGCCAGCAGCTGGGACAGCTACGAGCAGTACTTC. It translates to CASSWDSYEQYF.